This T cell receptor beta chain was obtained from a study of monozygotic twins with inflammatory bowel disease. The CDR3 contains 17 residues. TCRdb reprocessed the 5' RACE reads, with one entry per CDR3 protein and no DNA. The clone table shows more than 300,000 distinct CDR3 sequences, with the ten largest holding approximately 2.8%. Sequenced sample: blood. The chain couples TRBV12-3 or TRBV12-4 to TRBJ2-7; TCRdb reports TRBD1, a call that lacks DNA to check it against. This receptor was identified in a human donor with ulcerative colitis or Crohn's disease, or a healthy co-twin of an affected twin (not recorded which). CDR3 protein: CASSTSGRGRFTYEQYF.